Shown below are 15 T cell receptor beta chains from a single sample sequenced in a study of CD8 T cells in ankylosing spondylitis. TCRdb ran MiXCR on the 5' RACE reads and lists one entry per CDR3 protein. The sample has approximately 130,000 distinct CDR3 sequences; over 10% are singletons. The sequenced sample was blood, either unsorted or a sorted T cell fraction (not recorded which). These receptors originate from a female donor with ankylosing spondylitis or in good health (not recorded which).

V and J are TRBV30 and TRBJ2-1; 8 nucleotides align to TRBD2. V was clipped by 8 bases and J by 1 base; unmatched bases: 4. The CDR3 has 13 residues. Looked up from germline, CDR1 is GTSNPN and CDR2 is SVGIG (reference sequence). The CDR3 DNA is TGTGCCGGCAGCGGGAGATCCTACAATGAGCAGTTCTTC. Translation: CAGSGRSYNEQFF.

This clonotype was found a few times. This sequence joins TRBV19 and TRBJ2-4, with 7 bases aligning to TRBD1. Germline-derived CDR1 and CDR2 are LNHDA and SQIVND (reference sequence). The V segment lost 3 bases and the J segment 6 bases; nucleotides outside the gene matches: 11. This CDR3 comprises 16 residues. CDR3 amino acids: CASSIREDRFRNIQYF. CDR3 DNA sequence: TGTGCCAGTAGTATCCGCGAGGACAGGTTTCGAAACATTCAGTACTTC.

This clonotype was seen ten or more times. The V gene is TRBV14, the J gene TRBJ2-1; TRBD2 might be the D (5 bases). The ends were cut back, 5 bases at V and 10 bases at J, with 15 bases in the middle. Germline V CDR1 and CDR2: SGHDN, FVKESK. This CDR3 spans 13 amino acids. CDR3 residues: CASSIIPGREQFF. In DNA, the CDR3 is TGTGCCAGCAGCATAATACCGGGGAGAGAGCAGTTCTTC.

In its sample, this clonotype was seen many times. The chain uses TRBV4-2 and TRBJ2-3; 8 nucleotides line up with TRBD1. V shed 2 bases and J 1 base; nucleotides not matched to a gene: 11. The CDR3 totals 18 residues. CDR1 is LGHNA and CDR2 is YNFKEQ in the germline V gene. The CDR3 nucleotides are TGTGCCAGCAGCCAAAGAAGGTACGGGACAGGTGGCACAGATACGCAGTATTTT. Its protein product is CASSQRRYGTGGTDTQYF.

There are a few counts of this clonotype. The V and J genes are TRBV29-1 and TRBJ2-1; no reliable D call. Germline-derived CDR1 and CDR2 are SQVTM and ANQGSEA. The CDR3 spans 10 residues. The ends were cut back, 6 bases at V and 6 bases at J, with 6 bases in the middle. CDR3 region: CSVWVNEQFF. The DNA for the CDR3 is TGCAGCGTGTGGGTCAATGAGCAGTTCTTC.

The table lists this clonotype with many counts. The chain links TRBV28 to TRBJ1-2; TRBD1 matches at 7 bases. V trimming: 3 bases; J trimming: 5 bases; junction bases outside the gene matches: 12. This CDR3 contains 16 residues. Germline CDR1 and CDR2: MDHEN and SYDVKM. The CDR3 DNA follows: TGTGCCAGCAGTTTGACAGGGTCGGCGTACTTTTATGGCTACACCTTC. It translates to CASSLTGSAYFYGYTF.

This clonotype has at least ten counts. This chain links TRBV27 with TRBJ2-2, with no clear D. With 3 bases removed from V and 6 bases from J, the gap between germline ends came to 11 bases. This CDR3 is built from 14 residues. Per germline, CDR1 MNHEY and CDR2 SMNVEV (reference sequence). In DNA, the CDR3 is TGTGCCAGCAGTTTGCTGGGTGTCGCCGGGGAGCTGTTTTTT. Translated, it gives CASSLLGVAGELFF.

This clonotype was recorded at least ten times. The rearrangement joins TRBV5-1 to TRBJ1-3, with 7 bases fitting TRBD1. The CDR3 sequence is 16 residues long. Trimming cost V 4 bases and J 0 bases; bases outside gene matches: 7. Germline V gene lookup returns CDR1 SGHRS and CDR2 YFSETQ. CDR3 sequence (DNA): TGCGCCAGCAGCGCATCAGGGGGGGGCTCTGGAAACACCATATATTTT. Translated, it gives CASSASGGGSGNTIYF.

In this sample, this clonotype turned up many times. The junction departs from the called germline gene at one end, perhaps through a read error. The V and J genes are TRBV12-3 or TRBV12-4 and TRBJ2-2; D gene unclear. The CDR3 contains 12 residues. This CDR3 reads CASSPNTGELFF. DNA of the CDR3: TGCGCCAGCAGCCCTAACACCGGGGAGCTGTTTTTT.

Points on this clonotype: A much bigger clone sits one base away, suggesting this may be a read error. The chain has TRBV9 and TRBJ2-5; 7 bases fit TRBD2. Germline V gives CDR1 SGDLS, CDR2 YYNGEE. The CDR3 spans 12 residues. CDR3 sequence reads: CASSRGGETRYF. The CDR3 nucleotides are TGTGCCAGCAGCCGGGGAGGGGAGACCCGGTACTTC.

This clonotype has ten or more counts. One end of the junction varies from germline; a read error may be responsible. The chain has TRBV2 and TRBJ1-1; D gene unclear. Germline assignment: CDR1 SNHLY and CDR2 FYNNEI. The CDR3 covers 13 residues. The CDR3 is CASGIRENAEAFF. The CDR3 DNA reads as TGTGCCAGCGGAATCCGGGAGAACGCTGAAGCTTTCTTT.

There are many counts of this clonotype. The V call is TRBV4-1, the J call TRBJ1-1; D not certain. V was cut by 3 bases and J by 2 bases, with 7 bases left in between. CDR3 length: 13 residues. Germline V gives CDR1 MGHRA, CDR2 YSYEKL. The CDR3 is CASSHGVNTEAFF. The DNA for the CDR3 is TGCGCCAGCAGCCACGGGGTCAACACTGAAGCTTTCTTT.

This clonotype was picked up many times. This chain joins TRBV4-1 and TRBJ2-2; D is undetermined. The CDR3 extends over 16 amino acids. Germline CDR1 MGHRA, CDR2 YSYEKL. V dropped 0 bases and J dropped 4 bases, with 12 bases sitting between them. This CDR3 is CASSQDNGRITGELFF. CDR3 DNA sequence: TGCGCCAGCAGCCAAGACAACGGGCGGATCACCGGGGAGCTGTTTTTT.

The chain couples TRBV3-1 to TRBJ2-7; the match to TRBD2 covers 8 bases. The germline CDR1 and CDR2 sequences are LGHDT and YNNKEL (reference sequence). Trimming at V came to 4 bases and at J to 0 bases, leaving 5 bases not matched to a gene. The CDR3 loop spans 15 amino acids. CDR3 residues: CASSPSGGLSYEQYF. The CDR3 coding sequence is TGTGCCAGCAGCCCCAGCGGGGGACTCTCCTACGAGCAGTACTTC.

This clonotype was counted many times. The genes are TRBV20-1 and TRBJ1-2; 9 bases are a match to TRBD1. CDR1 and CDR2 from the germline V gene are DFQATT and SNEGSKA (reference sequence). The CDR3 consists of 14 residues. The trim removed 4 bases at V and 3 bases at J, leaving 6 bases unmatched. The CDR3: CSAKQGAIDYGYTF. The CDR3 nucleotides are TGCAGTGCTAAACAGGGGGCAATAGACTATGGCTACACCTTC.